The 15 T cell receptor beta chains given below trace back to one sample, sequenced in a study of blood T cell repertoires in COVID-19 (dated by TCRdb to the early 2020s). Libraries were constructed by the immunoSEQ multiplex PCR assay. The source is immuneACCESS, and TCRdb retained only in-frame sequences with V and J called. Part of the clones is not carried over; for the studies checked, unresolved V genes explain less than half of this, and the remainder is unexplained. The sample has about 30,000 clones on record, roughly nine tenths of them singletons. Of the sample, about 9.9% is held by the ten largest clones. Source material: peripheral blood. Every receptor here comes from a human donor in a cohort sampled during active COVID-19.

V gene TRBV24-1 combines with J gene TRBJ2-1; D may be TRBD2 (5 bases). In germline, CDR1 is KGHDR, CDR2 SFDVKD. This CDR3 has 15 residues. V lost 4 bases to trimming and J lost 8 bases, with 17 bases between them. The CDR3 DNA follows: TGTGCCACCAGTGACCCTGCGGGCCTGCGGCATGAGCAGTTCTTC. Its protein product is CATSDPAGLRHEQFF.

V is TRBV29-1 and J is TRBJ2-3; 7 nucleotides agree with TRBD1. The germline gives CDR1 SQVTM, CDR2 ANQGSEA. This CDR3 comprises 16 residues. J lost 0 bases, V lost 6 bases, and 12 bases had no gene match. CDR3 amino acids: CSVKGTVSTSTDTQYF. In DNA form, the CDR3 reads TGCAGCGTCAAAGGGACAGTCAGTACTAGCACAGATACGCAGTATTTT.

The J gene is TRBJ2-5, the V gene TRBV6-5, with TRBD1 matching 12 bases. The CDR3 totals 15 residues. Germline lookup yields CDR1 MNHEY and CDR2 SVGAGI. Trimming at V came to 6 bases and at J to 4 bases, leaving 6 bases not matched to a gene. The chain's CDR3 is CASRRDRGLSETQYF. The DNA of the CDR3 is TGTGCCAGCAGGAGGGACAGGGGGCTATCAGAGACCCAGTACTTC.

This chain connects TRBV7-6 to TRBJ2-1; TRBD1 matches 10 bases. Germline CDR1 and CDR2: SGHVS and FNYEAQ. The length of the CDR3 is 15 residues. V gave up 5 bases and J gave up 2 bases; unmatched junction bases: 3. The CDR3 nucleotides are TGTGCCAGCAGCCCCGGGACAGGGGCCTACAATGAGCAGTTCTTC. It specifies CASSPGTGAYNEQFF.

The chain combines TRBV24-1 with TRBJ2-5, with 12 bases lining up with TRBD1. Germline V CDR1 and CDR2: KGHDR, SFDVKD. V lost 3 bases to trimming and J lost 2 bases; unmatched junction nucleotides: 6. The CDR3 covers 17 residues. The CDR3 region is CATSDRGQGARQETQYF. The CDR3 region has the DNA TGTGCCACCAGTGATAGGGGACAGGGGGCGCGTCAAGAGACCCAGTACTTC.

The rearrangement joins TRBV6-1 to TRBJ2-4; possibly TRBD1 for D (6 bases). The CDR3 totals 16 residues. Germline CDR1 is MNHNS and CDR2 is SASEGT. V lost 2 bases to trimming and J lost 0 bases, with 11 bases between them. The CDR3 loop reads CASSESQGIAKNIQYF. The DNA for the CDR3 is TGTGCCAGCAGTGAATCACAGGGCATAGCCAAAAACATTCAGTACTTC.

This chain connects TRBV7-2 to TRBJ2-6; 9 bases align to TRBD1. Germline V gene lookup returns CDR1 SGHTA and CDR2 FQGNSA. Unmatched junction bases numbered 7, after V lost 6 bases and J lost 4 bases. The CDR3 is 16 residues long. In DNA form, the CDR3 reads TGTGCCAGCAGTACCGGGACAGGGTTAGGGGCCAACGTCCTGACTTTC. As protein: CASSTGTGLGANVLTF.

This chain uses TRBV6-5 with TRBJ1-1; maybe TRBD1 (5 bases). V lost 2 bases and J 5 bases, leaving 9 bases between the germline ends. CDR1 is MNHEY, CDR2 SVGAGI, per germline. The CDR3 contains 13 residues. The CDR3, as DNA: TGTGCCAGCAGTTACGGGGGGGGGACTGAAGCTTTCTTT. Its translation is CASSYGGGTEAFF.

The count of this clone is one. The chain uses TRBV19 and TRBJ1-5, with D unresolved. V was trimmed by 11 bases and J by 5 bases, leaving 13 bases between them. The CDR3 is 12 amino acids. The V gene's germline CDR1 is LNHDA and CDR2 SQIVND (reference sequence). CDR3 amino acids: CAWTGQDQPQHF. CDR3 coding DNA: TGTGCCTGGACTGGTCAGGATCAGCCCCAGCATTTT.

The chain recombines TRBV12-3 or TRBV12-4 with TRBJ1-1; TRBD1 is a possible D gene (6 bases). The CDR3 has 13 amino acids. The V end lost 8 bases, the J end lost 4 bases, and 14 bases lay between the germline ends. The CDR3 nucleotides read TGTGCCAGCCCCAGGCGAGGGGGCACTGAAGCTTTCTTT. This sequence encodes CASPRRGGTEAFF.

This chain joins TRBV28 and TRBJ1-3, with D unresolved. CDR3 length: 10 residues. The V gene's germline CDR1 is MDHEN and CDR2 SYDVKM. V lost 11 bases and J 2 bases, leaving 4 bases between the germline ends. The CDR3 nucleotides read TGTGCCGTCGCTGGAAACACCATATATTTT. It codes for CAVAGNTIYF.

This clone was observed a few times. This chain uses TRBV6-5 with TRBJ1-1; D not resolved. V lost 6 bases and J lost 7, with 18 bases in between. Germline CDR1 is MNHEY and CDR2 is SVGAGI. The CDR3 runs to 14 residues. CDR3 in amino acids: CASRQNIGENEAFF. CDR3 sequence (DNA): TGTGCCAGCAGACAGAATATCGGTGAGAATGAAGCTTTCTTT.

The CDR3 coding sequence is TGTGCCAGCAGCTACACGGGGTTGAGCAATCAGCCCCAGCATTTT. It codes for CASSYTGLSNQPQHF. The chain employs TRBV7-2 and TRBJ1-5; D not resolved. V was pared by 4 bases and J by 1 base, with 11 bases between. Germline CDR1 reads SGHTA; CDR2 reads FQGNSA. CDR3 length equals 15 residues.

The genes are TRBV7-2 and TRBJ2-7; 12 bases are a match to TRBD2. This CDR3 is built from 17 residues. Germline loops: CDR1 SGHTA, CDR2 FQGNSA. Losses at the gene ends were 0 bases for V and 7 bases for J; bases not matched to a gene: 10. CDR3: CASSLAGTSGRGWEQYF. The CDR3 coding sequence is TGTGCCAGCAGCTTAGCCGGGACTAGCGGGCGAGGGTGGGAGCAGTACTTC. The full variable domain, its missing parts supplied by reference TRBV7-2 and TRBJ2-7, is GAGVSQSPSNKVTEKGKDVELRCDPISGHTALYWYRQSLGQGLEFLIYFQGNSAPDKSGLPSDRFSAERTGGSVSTLTIQRTQQEDSAVYLCASSLAGTSGRGWEQYFGPGTRLTVT.

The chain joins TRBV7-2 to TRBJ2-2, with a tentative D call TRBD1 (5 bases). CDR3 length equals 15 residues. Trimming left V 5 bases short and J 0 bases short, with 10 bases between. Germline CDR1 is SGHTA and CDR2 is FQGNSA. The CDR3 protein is CASSRQLSNTGELFF. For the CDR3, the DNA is TGTGCCAGCAGCAGACAGCTCTCGAACACCGGGGAGCTGTTTTTT.